Sequencing of this T cell receptor beta chain was carried out in a study of CD8 T cells in ankylosing spondylitis. Study-wide points: Among TCR beta sequences, a motif of eight highly homologous variants appeared characteristic of ankylosing spondylitis blood. Several of the motif variants were reported before in synovial fluid and blood from reactive arthritis.

Trimming took 1 base from V and 4 from J, leaving 11 bases between them. CDR3 length: 14 residues. CDR1 and CDR2 (germline): SGDLS, YYNGEE. Making the TCR beta libraries involved quantitative 5'-RACE with molecular barcodes. TCRdb fed the 5' RACE reads into MiXCR, producing one record per CDR3 protein. In the table there are about 200,000 distinct CDR3 sequences, around 6.6% of which are singletons. This clonotype was detected ten times or more. Its antigen is still unknown. The chain recombines TRBV9 with TRBJ1-2; unclear D gene. Sequencing was done on a sample of blood, either unsorted or a sorted T cell fraction (not recorded which). The TCR was taken from a male donor with ankylosing spondylitis. CDR3 protein: CASSVPEGVYGYTF. CDR3 DNA: TGTGCCAGCAGCGTACCCGAAGGCGTCTATGGCTACACCTTC.